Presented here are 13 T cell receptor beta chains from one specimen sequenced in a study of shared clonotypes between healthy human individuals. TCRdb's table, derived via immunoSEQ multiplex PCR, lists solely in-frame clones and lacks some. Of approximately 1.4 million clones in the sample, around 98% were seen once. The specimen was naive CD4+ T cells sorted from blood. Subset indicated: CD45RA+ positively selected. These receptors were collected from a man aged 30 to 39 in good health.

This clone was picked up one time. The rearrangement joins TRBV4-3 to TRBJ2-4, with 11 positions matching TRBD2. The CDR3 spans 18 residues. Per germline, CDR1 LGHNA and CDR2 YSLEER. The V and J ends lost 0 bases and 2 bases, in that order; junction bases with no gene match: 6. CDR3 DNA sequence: TGCGCCAGCAGCCAAGATCGGGGACTAGCGGATACCAAAAACATTCAGTACTTC. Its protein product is CASSQDRGLADTKNIQYF.

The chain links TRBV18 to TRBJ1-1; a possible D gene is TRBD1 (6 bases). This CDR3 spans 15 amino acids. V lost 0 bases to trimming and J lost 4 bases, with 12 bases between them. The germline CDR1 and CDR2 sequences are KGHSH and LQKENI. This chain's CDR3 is CASSPPRGAGTEAFF. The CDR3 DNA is TGTGCCAGCTCACCACCGAGGGGGGCGGGCACTGAAGCTTTCTTT. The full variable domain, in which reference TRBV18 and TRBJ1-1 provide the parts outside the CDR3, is NAGVMQNPRHLVRRRGQEARLRCSPMKGHSHVYWYRQLPEEGLKFMVYLQKENIIDESGMPKERFSAEFPKEGPSILRIQQVVRGDSAAYFCASSPPRGAGTEAFFGQGTRLTVV.

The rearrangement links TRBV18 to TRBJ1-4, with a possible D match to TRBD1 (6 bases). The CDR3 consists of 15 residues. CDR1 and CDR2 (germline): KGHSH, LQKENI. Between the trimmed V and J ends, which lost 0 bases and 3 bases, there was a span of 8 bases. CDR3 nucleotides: TGTGCCAGCTCACCACCGAACAGGGCTAATGAAAAACTGTTTTTT. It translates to CASSPPNRANEKLFF.

The CDR3 bases are TGCGCCAGCAGCCAAGCAGACAGTAACCCCCAGCATTTT. This encodes CASSQADSNPQHF. The chain links TRBV4-1 to TRBJ1-5; the D gene is possibly TRBD1 (5 bases). CDR1 is MGHRA and CDR2 is YSYEKL in the germline V gene. The CDR3 runs to 13 residues. V was trimmed by 1 base and J by 10 bases, leaving 11 bases between them.

Here the CDR3 reads CASTLGGGPAYEQYF. The DNA for the CDR3 is TGTGCCAGCACCCTGGGGGGAGGGCCTGCCTACGAGCAGTACTTC. The V and J genes are TRBV5-5 and TRBJ2-7; 7 bases map to TRBD2. The J segment lost 2 bases and the V segment lost 6 bases, leaving 11 bases of the junction unmatched. This CDR3 spans 15 amino acids. Looked up from germline, CDR1 is SGHKS and CDR2 is YYEKEE (reference sequence).

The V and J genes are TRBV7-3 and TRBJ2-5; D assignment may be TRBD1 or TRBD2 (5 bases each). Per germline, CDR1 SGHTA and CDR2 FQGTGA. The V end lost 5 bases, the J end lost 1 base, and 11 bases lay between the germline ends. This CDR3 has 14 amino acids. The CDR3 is CASSPGPTQETQYF. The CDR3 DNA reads TGTGCCAGCAGCCCGGGACCAACCCAAGAGACCCAGTACTTC.

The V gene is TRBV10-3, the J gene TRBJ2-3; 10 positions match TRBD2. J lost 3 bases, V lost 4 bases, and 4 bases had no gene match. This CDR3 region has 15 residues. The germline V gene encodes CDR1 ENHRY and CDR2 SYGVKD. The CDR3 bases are TGTGCCATCAGTGGGCTAGCGGGAGAGACAGATACGCAGTATTTT. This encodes CAISGLAGETDTQYF.

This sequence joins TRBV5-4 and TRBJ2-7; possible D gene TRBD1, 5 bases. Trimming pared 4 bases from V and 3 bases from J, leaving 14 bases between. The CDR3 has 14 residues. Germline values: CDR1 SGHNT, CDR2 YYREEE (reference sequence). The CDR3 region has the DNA TGTGCCAGCAGCGTTGAGGCAGGGTTCTACGAGCAGTACTTC. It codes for CASSVEAGFYEQYF.

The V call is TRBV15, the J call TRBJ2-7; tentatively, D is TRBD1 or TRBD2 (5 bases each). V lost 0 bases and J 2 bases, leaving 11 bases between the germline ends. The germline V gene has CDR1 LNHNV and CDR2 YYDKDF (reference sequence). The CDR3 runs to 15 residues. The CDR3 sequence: CATSRESQGAYEQYF. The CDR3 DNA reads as TGTGCCACCAGCAGAGAAAGCCAGGGAGCCTACGAGCAGTACTTC.

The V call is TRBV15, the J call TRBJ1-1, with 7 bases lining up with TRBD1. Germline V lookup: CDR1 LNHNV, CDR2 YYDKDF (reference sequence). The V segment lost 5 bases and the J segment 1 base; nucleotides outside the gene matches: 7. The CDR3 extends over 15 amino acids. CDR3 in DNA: TGTGCCACCAGCGCATCAGGGGGGAGGAACACTGAAGCTTTCTTT. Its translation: CATSASGGRNTEAFF.

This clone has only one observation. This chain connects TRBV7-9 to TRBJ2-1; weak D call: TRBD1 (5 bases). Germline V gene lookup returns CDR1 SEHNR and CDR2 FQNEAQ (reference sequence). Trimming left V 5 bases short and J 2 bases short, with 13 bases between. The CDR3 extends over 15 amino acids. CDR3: CASSPLRGTYNEQFF. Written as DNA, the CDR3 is TGTGCCAGCAGCCCATTAAGGGGAACCTACAATGAGCAGTTCTTC.

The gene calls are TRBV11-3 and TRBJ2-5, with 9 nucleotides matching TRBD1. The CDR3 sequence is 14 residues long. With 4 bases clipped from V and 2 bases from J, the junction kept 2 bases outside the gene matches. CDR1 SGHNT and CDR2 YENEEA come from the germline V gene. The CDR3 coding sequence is TGTGCCAGCAGCTGGGGGACAGGGCAAGAGACCCAGTACTTC. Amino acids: CASSWGTGQETQYF.

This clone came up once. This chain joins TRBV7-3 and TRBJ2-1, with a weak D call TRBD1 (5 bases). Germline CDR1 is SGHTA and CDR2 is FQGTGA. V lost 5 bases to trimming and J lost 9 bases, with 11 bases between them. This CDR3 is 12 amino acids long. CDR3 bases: TGTGCCAGCAGCCCGGTGCAGGGTGAGCAGTTCTTC. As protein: CASSPVQGEQFF.